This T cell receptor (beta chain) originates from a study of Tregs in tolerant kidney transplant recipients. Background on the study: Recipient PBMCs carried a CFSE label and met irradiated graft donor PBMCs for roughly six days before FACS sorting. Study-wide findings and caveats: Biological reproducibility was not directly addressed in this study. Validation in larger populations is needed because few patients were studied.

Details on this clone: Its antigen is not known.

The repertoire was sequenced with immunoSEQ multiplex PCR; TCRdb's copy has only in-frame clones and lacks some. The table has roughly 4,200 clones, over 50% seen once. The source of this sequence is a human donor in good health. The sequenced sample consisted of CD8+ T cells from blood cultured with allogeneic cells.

The CDR3 is CASSQGLSLAGYEQYF. CDR3 in DNA: TGCGCCAGCAGCCAAGGCTTAAGTCTAGCGGGCTACGAGCAGTACTTC. The rearrangement joins TRBV4-1 to TRBJ2-7; 8 bases match TRBD2. Germline lookup yields CDR1 MGHRA and CDR2 YSYEKL. J gave up 3 bases and V 1 base, and 8 bases lay outside the gene matches. CDR3 size: 16 residues.